Listed below are T cell receptor beta chains from one sample, sequenced in a study of blood T cell repertoires in COVID-19. Profiled with immunoSEQ multiplex PCR; TCRdb holds only in-frame clones, not every one. The profile shows hundreds of thousands of clones, roughly 90% of them singletons. Sample: PBMCs or T cells enriched from blood (not recorded which). The receptor set was obtained from a woman aged 25-40 years who had recovered from COVID-19. The CDR3 runs from the conserved cysteine through the conserved F or W. The D gene is left open where the match is weak. Not all rows give a size; the values are once, few, many and, for expanded clones, a class.

d_gene: TRBD1
j_gene: TRBJ1-1
abundance: -
v_gene: TRBV27
CDR3nt: TGTGCCAGCAGTGTATTGGGGGGACAGAAGAACACTGAAGCTTTCTTT
CDR3aa: CASSVLGGQKNTEAFF

d_gene: TRBD2
j_gene: TRBJ2-7
abundance: once
v_gene: TRBV30
CDR3nt: TGTGCCTGGCTAGCGGGTGGAGGTTACCAGCAGTACTTC
CDR3aa: CAWLAGGGYQQYF

d_gene: -
j_gene: TRBJ1-1
abundance: -
v_gene: TRBV3-1/TRBV3-2
CDR3nt: TGTGCCAGCAGCCAACTTGGCCGGAGTTCAGCTTTCTTT
CDR3aa: CASSQLGRSSAFF

d_gene: -
j_gene: TRBJ2-3
abundance: once
v_gene: TRBV6-5
CDR3nt: TGTGCCAGCAGTTACCAGGCAGGGGCGGATACGCAGTATTTT
CDR3aa: CASSYQAGADTQYF

d_gene: TRBD1
j_gene: TRBJ2-4
abundance: -
v_gene: TRBV11-3
CDR3nt: TGTGCCAGGGTTAAGGGGGACAGCTCCCTAGCCAAAAACATTCAGTACTTC
CDR3aa: CARVKGDSSLAKNIQYF

d_gene: -
j_gene: TRBJ2-7
abundance: -
v_gene: TRBV3-1/TRBV3-2
CDR3nt: TGTGCCAGCAGCTATTCGACAGTTTCCTACGAGCAGTACTTC
CDR3aa: CASSYSTVSYEQYF

d_gene: TRBD1
j_gene: TRBJ2-3
abundance: -
v_gene: TRBV27
CDR3nt: TGTGCCAGCAGTTCCCGGGACAGGGTTAGGGATACGCAGTATTTT
CDR3aa: CASSSRDRVRDTQYF

d_gene: -
j_gene: TRBJ2-3
abundance: once
v_gene: TRBV19
CDR3nt: TGTGCCAGTAGTATAGAGGCCCTAGATACGCAGTATTTT
CDR3aa: CASSIEALDTQYF

d_gene: -
j_gene: TRBJ2-6
abundance: -
v_gene: TRBV2
CDR3nt: TGTGCCAGCAGTGGAGGCGGGCCGTCTGGGGCCAACGTCCTGACTTTC
CDR3aa: CASSGGGPSGANVLTF

d_gene: -
j_gene: TRBJ1-6
abundance: -
v_gene: TRBV5-1
CDR3nt: TGCGCCAGCAGCTTGGCAGGGGCCACTAATTCACCCCTCCACTTT
CDR3aa: CASSLAGATNSPLHF

d_gene: -
j_gene: TRBJ2-2
abundance: -
v_gene: TRBV5-4
CDR3nt: TGTGCCAGCAGCTTGGCAGGGTGGACCGGGGAGCTGTTTTTT
CDR3aa: CASSLAGWTGELFF

d_gene: -
j_gene: TRBJ1-1
abundance: -
v_gene: TRBV5-1
CDR3nt: TGCGCCAGCAGGTCACAGGGTCAGAACACTGAAGCTTTCTTT
CDR3aa: CASRSQGQNTEAFF

d_gene: TRBD1
j_gene: TRBJ1-2
abundance: -
v_gene: TRBV6-5
CDR3nt: TGTGCCAGCAGTACCTTGACAGGGACCTATGGCTACACCTTC
CDR3aa: CASSTLTGTYGYTF

d_gene: -
j_gene: TRBJ1-1
abundance: -
v_gene: TRBV10-1
CDR3nt: TGCGCCAGCAGCCTCGGACAAGTTAACACTGAAGCTTTCTTT
CDR3aa: CASSLGQVNTEAFF

d_gene: -
j_gene: TRBJ1-2
abundance: -
v_gene: TRBV2
CDR3nt: TGTGCCAGCAGCGCACAGGGTTCGGGCTACACCTTC
CDR3aa: CASSAQGSGYTF

d_gene: TRBD2
j_gene: TRBJ2-3
abundance: -
v_gene: TRBV4-1
CDR3nt: TGCGCCAGCAGCCAAGTTCCGGGGGGAACAGATACGCAGTATTTT
CDR3aa: CASSQVPGGTDTQYF

d_gene: TRBD1
j_gene: TRBJ2-2
abundance: -
v_gene: TRBV10-2
CDR3nt: TGCGCCAGCAGTGGGACAGGGGGTAGTGGGGAGCTGTTTTTT
CDR3aa: CASSGTGGSGELFF

d_gene: TRBD2
j_gene: TRBJ2-7
abundance: once
v_gene: TRBV10-1
CDR3nt: TGCGCCACTTCGTGGACTAGCGGGGGCGAGCAGTACTTC
CDR3aa: CATSWTSGGEQYF

d_gene: -
j_gene: TRBJ2-7
abundance: -
v_gene: TRBV5-6
CDR3nt: TGTGCCAGCAGCTTGCCCCTAACCTACGAGCAGTACTTC
CDR3aa: CASSLPLTYEQYF

d_gene: -
j_gene: TRBJ2-7
abundance: -
v_gene: TRBV18
CDR3nt: TGTGCCAGCTCACCAGGGGGAAGAACAGGGCCCTACGAGCAGTACTTC
CDR3aa: CASSPGGRTGPYEQYF

d_gene: -
j_gene: TRBJ1-1
abundance: -
v_gene: TRBV6-5
CDR3nt: TGTGCCATCGCAGGGTCAGTGAACACTGAAGCTTTCTTT
CDR3aa: CAIAGSVNTEAFF

d_gene: TRBD1
j_gene: TRBJ1-6
abundance: -
v_gene: TRBV24-1
CDR3nt: TGTGCCACCAGTGACCGGGTAAACTCTCAGGGGGCGATAGGTAATTCACCCCTCCACTTT
CDR3aa: CATSDRVNSQGAIGNSPLHF

d_gene: -
j_gene: TRBJ2-4
abundance: -
v_gene: TRBV3-1/TRBV3-2
CDR3nt: TGTGCCAGCAGCCAAAGGGCAGGGTTCTGGGCCAAAAACATTCAGTACTTC
CDR3aa: CASSQRAGFWAKNIQYF

d_gene: -
j_gene: TRBJ1-4
abundance: -
v_gene: TRBV10-2
CDR3nt: TGCGCCAGCAGTGACACGGGAGAAAAACTGTTTTTT
CDR3aa: CASSDTGEKLFF

d_gene: TRBD2
j_gene: TRBJ2-5
abundance: -
v_gene: TRBV7-2
CDR3nt: TGTGCCAGCAGCTCCAGGACTAGCGGCCAAGAGACCCAGTACTTC
CDR3aa: CASSSRTSGQETQYF

d_gene: -
j_gene: TRBJ1-5
abundance: -
v_gene: TRBV12-3/TRBV12-4
CDR3nt: TGTGCCAGCAGTTTAAGGAGGAATCAGCCCCAGCATTTT
CDR3aa: CASSLRRNQPQHF

d_gene: TRBD1
j_gene: TRBJ2-7
abundance: -
v_gene: TRBV5-5
CDR3nt: TGTGCCAGCAGATATCGACAGGGCTATGTAGACGAGCAGTACTTC
CDR3aa: CASRYRQGYVDEQYF

d_gene: TRBD2
j_gene: TRBJ2-1
abundance: -
v_gene: TRBV28
CDR3nt: TGTGCCAGCAGTTTAGCGGGGGTCGAACAGTTCTTC
CDR3aa: CASSLAGVEQFF

d_gene: TRBD1
j_gene: TRBJ2-1
abundance: -
v_gene: TRBV18
CDR3nt: TGTGCCAGCTCACCATTCATGGACAGGCCCGAGGGCAATGAGCAGTTCTTC
CDR3aa: CASSPFMDRPEGNEQFF

d_gene: TRBD2
j_gene: TRBJ2-1
abundance: -
v_gene: TRBV6-4
CDR3nt: TGTGCCAGCTCCGGGGGAGCGGGGGGCCGGGGTGAGCAGTTCTTC
CDR3aa: CASSGGAGGRGEQFF

d_gene: -
j_gene: TRBJ1-6
abundance: few
v_gene: TRBV6-5
CDR3nt: TGTGCCAGCATCGGGAACCCCGCTTATAATTCACCCCTCCACTTT
CDR3aa: CASIGNPAYNSPLHF

d_gene: TRBD1
j_gene: TRBJ2-2
abundance: few
v_gene: TRBV25-1
CDR3nt: TGTGCCAGCACGCTAGCAGGGGGCCACACCGGGGAGCTGTTTTTT
CDR3aa: CASTLAGGHTGELFF

d_gene: -
j_gene: TRBJ2-1
abundance: -
v_gene: TRBV9
CDR3nt: TGTGCCAGCAGCGTAGGAGGGGGGGCAGGTGGTGAGCAGTTCTTC
CDR3aa: CASSVGGGAGGEQFF

d_gene: -
j_gene: TRBJ2-3
abundance: -
v_gene: TRBV29-1
CDR3nt: TGCAGCGCCCCGCCGGGTCCACAGGGAGATACGCAGTATTTT
CDR3aa: CSAPPGPQGDTQYF

d_gene: TRBD1
j_gene: TRBJ2-7
abundance: -
v_gene: TRBV9
CDR3nt: TGTGCCAGCAGCGTAGGGGACAGGGGGGACGAGCAGTACTTC
CDR3aa: CASSVGDRGDEQYF

d_gene: TRBD2
j_gene: TRBJ2-2
abundance: -
v_gene: TRBV6-2/TRBV6-3
CDR3nt: TGTGCCAGCAGTCACGGGGGGGCATTTCCGAACACCGGGGAGCTGTTTTTT
CDR3aa: CASSHGGAFPNTGELFF

d_gene: -
j_gene: TRBJ1-3
abundance: -
v_gene: TRBV11-2
CDR3nt: TGTGCCAGCAGCTTAGGACTTATATTGGGAGGGAACGGAAACACCATATATTTT
CDR3aa: CASSLGLILGGNGNTIYF

d_gene: TRBD1
j_gene: TRBJ1-3
abundance: -
v_gene: TRBV5-1
CDR3nt: TGCGCCAGGCGCCTAACAGGGGGCCCTTCTGGAAACACCATATATTTT
CDR3aa: CARRLTGGPSGNTIYF

d_gene: TRBD1
j_gene: TRBJ2-7
abundance: -
v_gene: TRBV6-4
CDR3nt: TGTGCCAGAGGGGGACAGGACGCGAGGGAGTACTTC
CDR3aa: CARGGQDAREYF

d_gene: TRBD1
j_gene: TRBJ2-5
abundance: -
v_gene: TRBV29-1
CDR3nt: TGCAGCGCGACCACAGGGGGCGGGGAGACCCAGTACTTC
CDR3aa: CSATTGGGETQYF

d_gene: -
j_gene: TRBJ1-2
abundance: once
v_gene: TRBV25-1
CDR3nt: TGTGCCTCCGGGGTAATCTATGGCTACACCTTC
CDR3aa: CASGVIYGYTF

d_gene: -
j_gene: TRBJ1-6
abundance: -
v_gene: TRBV10-2
CDR3nt: TGCGCCAGCAGTGACCTATGGGGGCGGGATAATTCACCCCTCCACTTT
CDR3aa: CASSDLWGRDNSPLHF

d_gene: TRBD1
j_gene: TRBJ1-4
abundance: -
v_gene: TRBV11-3
CDR3nt: TGTGCCAGCAGCACCCGGGACAGGGGCGCCTCTGCTAATGAAAAACTGTTTTTT
CDR3aa: CASSTRDRGASANEKLFF

d_gene: -
j_gene: TRBJ2-2
abundance: -
v_gene: TRBV4-1
CDR3nt: TGCGCCAGCAGCCCCGAGGCTAGCCCGAACACCGGGGAGCTGTTTTTT
CDR3aa: CASSPEASPNTGELFF

d_gene: TRBD1
j_gene: TRBJ1-2
abundance: -
v_gene: TRBV7-9
CDR3nt: TGTGCCAGCAGCTTACGAGGACAGGGGTCCTTCTATGGCTACACCTTC
CDR3aa: CASSLRGQGSFYGYTF

d_gene: -
j_gene: TRBJ2-7
abundance: -
v_gene: TRBV4-1
CDR3nt: TGCGCCAGCAGCCAAGAAATCCAGGCGAATCCCTACGAGCAGTACTTC
CDR3aa: CASSQEIQANPYEQYF

d_gene: TRBD2
j_gene: TRBJ2-3
abundance: -
v_gene: TRBV19
CDR3nt: TGTGCCAGTAGGACTAGCGGGGCAGATACGCAGTATTTT
CDR3aa: CASRTSGADTQYF